This T cell receptor beta chain came from a study of OX40 agonist ivuxolimab in advanced cancers. Overall study context: At approximately 80% male, the cohort had a mean age of 60 years, ranging from roughly 20 to 85. Study results and caveats: Among the nonresponders, some also had low normalized T-cell clonal expansion. Averaged across samples, CD8+ T cells carried more expanded clones than CD4+ did. Patients who responded partially at 0.1-3.0 mg/kg showed clonal expansion ranking among the lowest.

This clone showed up just a few times. Antigen unknown. Here immunoSEQ multiplex PCR was the method, and the copy in TCRdb shows in-frame clones only, minus some. The sample consists of fewer than 110,000 clones, approximately 90% of them appearing once. Per the germline V gene, CDR1 is MDHEN and CDR2 is SYDVKM. This CDR3 is built from 13 residues. Losses at the gene ends were 6 bases for V and 4 bases for J; bases not matched to a gene: 3. Sequencing was performed on CD4+ or CD8+ T cells sorted from blood, taken in a trial of the OX40 agonist ivuxolimab. This clonotype was obtained from an adult with an advanced solid tumor such as melanoma, head and neck, liver or kidney cancer. This rearrangement joins TRBV28 to TRBJ2-3; 8 bases align to TRBD1. This CDR3 is CASRTGVADTQYF. CDR3 DNA: TGTGCCAGCAGGACAGGGGTTGCAGATACGCAGTATTTT.